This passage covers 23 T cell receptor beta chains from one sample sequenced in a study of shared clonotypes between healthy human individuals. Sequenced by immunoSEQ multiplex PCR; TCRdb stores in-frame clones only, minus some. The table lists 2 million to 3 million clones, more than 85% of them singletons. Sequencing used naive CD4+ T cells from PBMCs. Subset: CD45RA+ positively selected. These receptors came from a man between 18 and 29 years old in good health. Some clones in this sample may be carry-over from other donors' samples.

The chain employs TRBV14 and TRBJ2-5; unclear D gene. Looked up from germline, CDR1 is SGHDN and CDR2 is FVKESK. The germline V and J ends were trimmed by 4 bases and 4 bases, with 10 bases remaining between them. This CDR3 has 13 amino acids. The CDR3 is CASSLRTRETQYF. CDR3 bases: TGTGCCAGCAGCCTCCGCACCAGAGAGACCCAGTACTTC. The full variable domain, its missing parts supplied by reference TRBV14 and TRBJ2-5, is EAGVTQFPSHSVIEKGQTVTLRCDPISGHDNLYWYRRVMGKEIKFLLHFVKESKQDESGMPNNRFLAERTGGTYSTLKVQPAELEDSGVYFCASSLRTRETQYFGPGTRLLVL.

CDR3 protein: CASSQGGPGYNEQFF. CDR3 coding DNA: TGTGCCAGCAGCCAAGGAGGGCCGGGGTACAATGAGCAGTTCTTC. This sequence joins TRBV7-3 and TRBJ2-1; weak D call: TRBD2 (6 bases). From germline, CDR1 is SGHTA and CDR2 FQGTGA. CDR3 length: 15 residues. V was pared by 5 bases and J by 4 bases, with 15 bases between.

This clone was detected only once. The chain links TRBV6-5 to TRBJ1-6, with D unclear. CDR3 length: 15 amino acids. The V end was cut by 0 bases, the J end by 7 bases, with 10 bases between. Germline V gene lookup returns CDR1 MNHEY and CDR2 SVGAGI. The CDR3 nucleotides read TGTGCCAGCAGTTACTCGGCTTTTGGGAATTCACCCCTCCACTTT. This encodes CASSYSAFGNSPLHF.

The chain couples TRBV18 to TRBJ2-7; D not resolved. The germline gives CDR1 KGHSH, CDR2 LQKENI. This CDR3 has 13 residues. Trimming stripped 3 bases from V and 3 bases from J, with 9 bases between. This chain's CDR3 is CASSPIAFYEQYF. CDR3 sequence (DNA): TGTGCCAGCTCACCCATAGCTTTCTACGAGCAGTACTTC.

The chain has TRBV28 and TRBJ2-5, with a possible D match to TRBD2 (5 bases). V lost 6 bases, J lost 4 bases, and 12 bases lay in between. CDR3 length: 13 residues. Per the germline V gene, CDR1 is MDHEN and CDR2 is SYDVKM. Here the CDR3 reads CASSPGNRETQYF. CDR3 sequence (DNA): TGTGCCAGCAGCCCCGGGAACCGAGAGACCCAGTACTTC.

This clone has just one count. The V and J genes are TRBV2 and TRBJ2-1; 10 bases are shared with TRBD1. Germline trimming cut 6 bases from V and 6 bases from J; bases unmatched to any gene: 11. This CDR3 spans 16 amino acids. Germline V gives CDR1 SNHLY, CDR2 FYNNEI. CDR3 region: CASSFWTGGSGNEQFF. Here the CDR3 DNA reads TGTGCCAGCAGCTTCTGGACAGGGGGATCGGGCAATGAGCAGTTCTTC.

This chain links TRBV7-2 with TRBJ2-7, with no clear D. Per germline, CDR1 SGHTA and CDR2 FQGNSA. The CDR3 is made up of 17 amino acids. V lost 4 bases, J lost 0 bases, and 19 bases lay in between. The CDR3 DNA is TGTGCCAGCAGCTCTAGTGTCTGGGCGACAAGCTCCTACGAGCAGTACTTC. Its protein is CASSSSVWATSSYEQYF.

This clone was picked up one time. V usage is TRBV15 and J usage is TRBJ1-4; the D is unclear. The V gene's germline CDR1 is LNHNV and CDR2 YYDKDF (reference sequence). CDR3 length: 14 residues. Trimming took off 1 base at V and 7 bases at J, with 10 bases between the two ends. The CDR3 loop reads CATSRGGSGEKLFF. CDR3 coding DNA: TGTGCCACCAGCAGAGGAGGATCCGGTGAAAAACTGTTTTTT.

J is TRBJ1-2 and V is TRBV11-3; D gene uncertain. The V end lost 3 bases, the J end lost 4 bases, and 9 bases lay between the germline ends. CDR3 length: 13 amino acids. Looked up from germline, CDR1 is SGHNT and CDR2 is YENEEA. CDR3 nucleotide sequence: TGTGCCAGCAGCTTCGGGGAGGGCTATGGCTACACCTTC. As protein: CASSFGEGYGYTF.

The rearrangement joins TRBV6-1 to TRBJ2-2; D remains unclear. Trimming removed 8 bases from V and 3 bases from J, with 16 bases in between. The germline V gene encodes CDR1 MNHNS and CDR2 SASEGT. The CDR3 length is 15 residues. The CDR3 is CASYAGVLDTGELFF. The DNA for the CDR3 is TGTGCCAGCTACGCTGGGGTATTGGACACCGGGGAGCTGTTTTTT.

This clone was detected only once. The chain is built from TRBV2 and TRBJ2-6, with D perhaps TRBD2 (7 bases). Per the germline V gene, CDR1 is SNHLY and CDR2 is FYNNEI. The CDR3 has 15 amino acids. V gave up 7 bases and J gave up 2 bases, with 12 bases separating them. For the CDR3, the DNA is TGTGCCAGCACCCAGGGGAGGGCTGGGGCCAACGTCCTGACTTTC. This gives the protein CASTQGRAGANVLTF.

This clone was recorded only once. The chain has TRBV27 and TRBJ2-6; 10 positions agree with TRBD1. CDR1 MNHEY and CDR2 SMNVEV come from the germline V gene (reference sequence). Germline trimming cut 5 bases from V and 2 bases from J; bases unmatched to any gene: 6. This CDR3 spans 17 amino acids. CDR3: CASSTGQGKAGANVLTF. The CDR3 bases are TGTGCCAGCAGTACGGGACAGGGGAAGGCTGGGGCCAACGTCCTGACTTTC.

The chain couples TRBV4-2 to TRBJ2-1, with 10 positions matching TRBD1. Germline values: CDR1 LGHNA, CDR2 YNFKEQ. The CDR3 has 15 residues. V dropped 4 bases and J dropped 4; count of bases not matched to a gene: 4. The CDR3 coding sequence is TGTGCCAGCAGCCTTGGACAGGGGGTTTACAATGAGCAGTTCTTC. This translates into CASSLGQGVYNEQFF.

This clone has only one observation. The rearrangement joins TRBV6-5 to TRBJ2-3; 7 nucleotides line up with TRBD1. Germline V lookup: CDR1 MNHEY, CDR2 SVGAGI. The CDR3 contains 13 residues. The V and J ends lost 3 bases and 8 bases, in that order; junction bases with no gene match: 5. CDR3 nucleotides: TGTGCCAGCAGTTATTCCGGACAGGCTACGCAGTATTTT. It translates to CASSYSGQATQYF.

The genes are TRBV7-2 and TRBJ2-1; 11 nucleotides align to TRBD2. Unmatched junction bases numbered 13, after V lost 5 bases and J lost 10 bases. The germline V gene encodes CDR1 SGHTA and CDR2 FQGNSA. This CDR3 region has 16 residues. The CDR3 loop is CASSHLAGGLRGEQFF. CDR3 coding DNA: TGTGCCAGCAGCCATCTAGCGGGAGGACTACGCGGAGAGCAGTTCTTC.

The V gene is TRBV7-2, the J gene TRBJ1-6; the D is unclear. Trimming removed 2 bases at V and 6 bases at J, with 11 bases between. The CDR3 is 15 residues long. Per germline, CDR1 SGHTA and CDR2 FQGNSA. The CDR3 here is CASSLMGPANSPLHF. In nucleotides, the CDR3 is TGTGCCAGCAGCTTAATGGGCCCGGCTAATTCACCCCTCCACTTT.

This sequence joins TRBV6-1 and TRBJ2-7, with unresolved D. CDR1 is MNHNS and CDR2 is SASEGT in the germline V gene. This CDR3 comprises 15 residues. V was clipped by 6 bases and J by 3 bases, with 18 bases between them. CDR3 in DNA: TGTGCCAGCAGGAAAACGGAGCTTACCCTCTACGAGCAGTACTTC. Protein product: CASRKTELTLYEQYF.

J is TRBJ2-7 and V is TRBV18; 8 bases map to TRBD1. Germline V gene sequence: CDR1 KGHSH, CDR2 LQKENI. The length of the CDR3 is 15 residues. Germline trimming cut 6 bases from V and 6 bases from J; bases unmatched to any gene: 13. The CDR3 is CASSAGTGVAAEQYF. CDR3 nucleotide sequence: TGTGCCAGCTCGGCCGGGACAGGAGTAGCGGCCGAGCAGTACTTC.

Here the CDR3 reads CASSYLRPVRDYDQFF. The DNA for the CDR3 is TGTGCCAGCAGTTACTTGAGACCGGTCCGGGACTACGATCAGTTCTTC. The chain uses TRBV6-5 and TRBJ2-1; 7 nucleotides agree with TRBD2. With V trimmed by 1 base and J by 13 bases, 16 bases remained unmatched. The CDR3 has 16 residues. Germline V gene lookup returns CDR1 MNHEY and CDR2 SVGAGI.

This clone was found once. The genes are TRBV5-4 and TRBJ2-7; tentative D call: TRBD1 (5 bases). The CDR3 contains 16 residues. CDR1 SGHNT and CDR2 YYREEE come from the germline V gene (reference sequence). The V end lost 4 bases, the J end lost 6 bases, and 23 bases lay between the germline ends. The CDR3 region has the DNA TGTGCCAGCAGCGGCGGCGTAATGGGGCGGCAGGGCGAGCAGTACTTC. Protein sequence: CASSGGVMGRQGEQYF.

The CDR3 sequence: CASSFLVDTGELFF. CDR3 nucleotide sequence: TGTGCCAGCAGCTTCCTAGTGGACACCGGGGAGCTGTTTTTT. This chain joins TRBV7-9 and TRBJ2-2, with D unresolved. Trimming shortened V by 3 bases and J by 3 bases, and 8 bases separated the two germline ends. Germline V gene lookup returns CDR1 SEHNR and CDR2 FQNEAQ (reference sequence). CDR3 length: 14 residues. Using reference TRBV7-9 and TRBJ2-2 for the parts outside the CDR3, the full variable domain is DTGVSQNPRHKITKRGQNVTFRCDPISEHNRLYWYRQTLGQGPEFLTYFQNEAQLEKSRLLSDRFSAERPKGSFSTLEIQRTEQGDSAMYLCASSFLVDTGELFFGEGSRLTVL.

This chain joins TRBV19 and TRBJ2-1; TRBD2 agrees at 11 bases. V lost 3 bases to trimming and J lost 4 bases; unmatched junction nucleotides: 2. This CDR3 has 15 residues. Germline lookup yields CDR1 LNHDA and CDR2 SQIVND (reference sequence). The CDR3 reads CASSISGREYNEQFF. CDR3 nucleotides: TGTGCCAGTAGTATTAGCGGGAGGGAGTACAATGAGCAGTTCTTC.

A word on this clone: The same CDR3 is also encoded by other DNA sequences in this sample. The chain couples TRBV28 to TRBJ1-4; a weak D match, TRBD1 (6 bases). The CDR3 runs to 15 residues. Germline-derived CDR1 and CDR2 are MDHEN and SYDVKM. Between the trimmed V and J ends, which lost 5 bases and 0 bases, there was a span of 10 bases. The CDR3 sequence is CASSKQGATNEKLFF. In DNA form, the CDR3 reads TGTGCCAGCAGTAAACAGGGAGCAACTAATGAAAAACTGTTTTTT.